These 21 T cell receptor beta chains came from one sample sequenced in a study of cytomegalovirus exposure and HLA in healthy donors. Amplification used 60 Vbeta primers and 13 Jbeta primers. Only in-frame clones appear in the TCRdb table, and some are missing; sequencing was by immunoSEQ multiplex PCR. The sample comprises some 100,000 clones, approximately 80% of which are singletons, and roughly 2.5% rests with the top ten. What was sequenced was PBMCs. These receptors all come from a female donor in good health and CMV-seronegative.

The gene calls are TRBV6-6 and TRBJ1-5, with D perhaps matching TRBD1 (6 bases). Per the germline V gene, CDR1 is MNHNY and CDR2 is SVGAGI (reference sequence). The CDR3 is made up of 14 amino acids. Trimming stripped 7 bases from V and 4 bases from J, with 14 bases between. In DNA form, the CDR3 reads TGTGCCAGCAAAACCGACGGGACAAATCAGCCCCAGCATTTT. As protein: CASKTDGTNQPQHF.

This clone was detected once. This chain connects TRBV11-2 to TRBJ2-4, with 8 bases matching TRBD1. From germline, CDR1 is SGHAT and CDR2 FQNNGV. The CDR3 spans 14 residues. With 5 bases clipped from V and 6 bases from J, the junction kept 6 bases outside the gene matches. The CDR3: CASSTPGQGNIQYF. The CDR3 nucleotides read TGTGCCAGCAGCACCCCCGGACAGGGAAACATTCAGTACTTC.

This clone showed up just once. CDR3 amino acids: CASSIVGRAGANVLTF. DNA of the CDR3: TGTGCCAGTAGTATAGTGGGCAGGGCGGGGGCCAACGTCCTGACTTTC. The chain combines TRBV19 with TRBJ2-6, with TRBD1 as a possible D gene (5 bases). Between the trimmed V and J ends, which lost 1 base and 4 bases, there was a span of 11 bases. This CDR3 has 16 residues. The germline CDR1 and CDR2 sequences are LNHDA and SQIVND (reference sequence). Variable domain in full (rest from reference TRBV19 and TRBJ2-6): DGGITQSPKYLFRKEGQNVTLSCEQNLNHDAMYWYRQDPGQGLRLIYYSQIVNDFQKGDIAEGYSVSREKKESFPLTVTSAQKNPTAFYLCASSIVGRAGANVLTFGAGSRLTVL.

The chain carries TRBV5-4 and TRBJ2-5; 9 positions match TRBD1. V lost 7 bases and J lost 5; bases outside the gene matches: 6. Per the germline V gene, CDR1 is SGHNT and CDR2 is YYREEE (reference sequence). The length of the CDR3 is 13 residues. In nucleotides, the CDR3 is TGTGCCAGCGGTGGGACAGGGATCGAGACCCAGTACTTC. This encodes CASGGTGIETQYF.

This clone was seen a handful of times. The same CDR3 arises from other DNA sequences in this sample as well. V and J are TRBV6-1 and TRBJ2-7; TRBD2 aligns across 8 bases. V dropped 0 bases and J dropped 3; count of bases not matched to a gene: 4. CDR1 is MNHNS and CDR2 is SASEGT in the germline V gene. The CDR3 spans 15 residues. The CDR3: CASSEASGGVYEQYF. The CDR3 DNA reads TGTGCCAGCAGTGAAGCGAGCGGGGGTGTCTACGAGCAGTACTTC.

The chain links TRBV30 to TRBJ1-2; no definite D call. The germline V gene encodes CDR1 GTSNPN and CDR2 SVGIG (reference sequence). Deletions cut 0 bases from V and 7 bases from J, with 15 bases between. The CDR3 is made up of 14 amino acids. The CDR3, as DNA: TGTGCCTGGAGTGTTAGCGGTGCGGTTCCTGGCTACACCTTC. Translated, it gives CAWSVSGAVPGYTF.

The J gene is TRBJ1-1, the V gene TRBV9; 7 bases are shared with TRBD1. Germline CDR1 SGDLS, CDR2 YYNGEE. The V and J ends lost 4 bases and 3 bases, in that order; junction bases with no gene match: 3. The CDR3 covers 13 residues. The CDR3 DNA sequence: TGTGCCAGCAGCCGGGACAGTCACACTGAAGCTTTCTTT. It specifies CASSRDSHTEAFF.

The chain couples TRBV29-1 to TRBJ2-1, with D possibly matching TRBD2 (6 bases). Between the trimmed V and J ends, which lost 0 bases and 7 bases, there was a span of 13 bases. CDR3 length equals 14 residues. Looked up from germline, CDR1 is SQVTM and CDR2 is ANQGSEA. CDR3 nucleotide sequence: TGCAGCGTTGAAGATCTTGCGGGGAGGAATGAGCAGTTCTTC. Its translation: CSVEDLAGRNEQFF.

This chain links TRBV7-2 with TRBJ1-2; perhaps TRBD1 as D (6 bases). The CDR3 runs 13 residues. V lost 2 bases and J 7 bases, leaving 11 bases between the germline ends. Per the germline V gene, CDR1 is SGHTA and CDR2 is FQGNSA. DNA of the CDR3: TGTGCCAGCAGCTTAATGAGGGGGGGTGGCTACACCTTC. Its translation: CASSLMRGGGYTF.

This rearrangement joins TRBV25-1 to TRBJ1-2; maybe TRBD1 (5 bases). This CDR3 contains 15 residues. V gave up 2 bases and J gave up 8 bases, with 18 bases separating them. Germline CDR1 and CDR2: MGHDK and SYGVNS. For the CDR3, the DNA is TGTGCCAGCAGTGAACGCTTAGGAGGGGCGGAAGGCTACACCTTC. The encoded protein is CASSERLGGAEGYTF.

The chain couples TRBV19 to TRBJ1-5, with 7 bases fitting TRBD1. The CDR3 covers 15 residues. Germline V gene sequence: CDR1 LNHDA, CDR2 SQIVND (reference sequence). Germline trimming cut 6 bases from V and 8 bases from J; bases unmatched to any gene: 13. The CDR3 coding sequence is TGTGCCAGTAGCCAAGACAGGGCGGTTAAGAAGCCCCAGCATTTT. This codes for CASSQDRAVKKPQHF.

This clone was picked up a small number of times. The V call is TRBV6-1, the J call TRBJ2-7, with 9 bases lining up with TRBD2. The CDR3 has 14 amino acids. CDR1 and CDR2 from the germline V gene are MNHNS and SASEGT. Trimming cost V 7 bases and J 5 bases; bases outside gene matches: 9. CDR3 amino acids: CASTLAGEVHEQYF. The CDR3 bases are TGTGCCAGCACATTAGCGGGGGAAGTGCACGAGCAGTACTTC.

This rearrangement joins TRBV2 to TRBJ2-1, with 11 bases that match TRBD2. The CDR3 sequence is 15 residues long. V was pared by 2 bases and J by 9 bases, with 6 bases of the junction left unmatched. Per germline, CDR1 SNHLY and CDR2 FYNNEI. Here the CDR3 reads CASSEILAGESEQFF. The CDR3 DNA is TGTGCCAGCAGTGAAATACTAGCGGGGGAGAGTGAGCAGTTCTTC. Based on the CDR3 plus reference TRBV2 and TRBJ2-1, the full variable domain is EPEVTQTPSHQVTQMGQEVILRCVPISNHLYFYWYRQILGQKVEFLVSFYNNEISEKSEIFDDQFSVERPDGSNFTLKIRSTKLEDSAMYFCASSEILAGESEQFFGPGTRLTVL.

The chain carries TRBV29-1 and TRBJ2-1; 11 nucleotides line up with TRBD2. Per germline, CDR1 SQVTM and CDR2 ANQGSEA. V shed 6 bases, J shed 7 bases, and the junction held 8 bases outside the gene matches. The CDR3 has 14 amino acids. The DNA for the CDR3 is TGCAGCGTCCTTAGCGGGGGGGCCAGAAATGAGCAGTTCTTC. Protein product: CSVLSGGARNEQFF.

This clone showed up just once. The CDR3 loop reads CASSPGQDSGNTIYF. The CDR3 DNA is TGTGCCAGCTCCCCGGGACAGGACTCTGGAAACACCATATATTTT. The chain joins TRBV18 to TRBJ1-3, with 8 positions matching TRBD1. The CDR3 totals 15 residues. V was pared by 6 bases and J by 0 bases, with 4 bases of the junction left unmatched. Germline V gene lookup returns CDR1 KGHSH and CDR2 LQKENI.

The chain employs TRBV10-3 and TRBJ2-2, with D possibly matching TRBD2 (6 bases). Trimming pared 6 bases from V and 1 base from J, leaving 15 bases between. The germline gives CDR1 ENHRY, CDR2 SYGVKD. The CDR3 is made up of 16 amino acids. CDR3 region: CAISLNGGKNTGELFF. The CDR3 coding sequence is TGTGCCATCAGCTTAAACGGGGGTAAGAACACCGGGGAGCTGTTTTTT.

The V gene is TRBV6-6, the J gene TRBJ2-3, with TRBD2 matching 12 bases. CDR1 is MNHNY and CDR2 is SVGAGI in the germline V gene (reference sequence). The CDR3 is made up of 13 amino acids. The ends lost 8 bases at V and 3 bases at J; junction bases unmatched: 0. The CDR3 loop is CASLAGGTDTQYF. In nucleotides, the CDR3 is TGTGCCAGCCTAGCGGGGGGGACAGATACGCAGTATTTT.

The chain carries TRBV30 and TRBJ1-2; TRBD1 might be the D (6 bases). This CDR3 contains 12 residues. Between the trimmed V and J ends, which lost 6 bases and 4 bases, there was a span of 12 bases. CDR1 and CDR2 (germline): GTSNPN, SVGIG (reference sequence). The CDR3 DNA follows: TGTGCCTGCCCGGGACAAACCTATGGCTACACCTTC. Its translation: CACPGQTYGYTF.

The chain has TRBV11-3 and TRBJ2-7; weak D call: TRBD1 (6 bases). The length of the CDR3 is 15 residues. The germline gives CDR1 SGHNT, CDR2 YENEEA. V was cut by 2 bases and J by 5 bases, with 16 bases left in between. The CDR3 DNA is TGTGCCAGCAGCTTACGGACAGCCCCTGAGCACGAGCAGTACTTC. Its protein product is CASSLRTAPEHEQYF.

The gene calls are TRBV11-2 and TRBJ2-1; 9 bases agree with TRBD2. After removal of 4 bases from V and 6 bases from J, the junction contained 10 bases not matched to a gene. The CDR3 is 16 amino acids. Germline V lookup: CDR1 SGHAT, CDR2 FQNNGV. The DNA of the CDR3 is TGTGCCAGCAGCTCCCCCCCCGGGACTAGCTCCAATGAGCAGTTCTTC. This sequence encodes CASSSPPGTSSNEQFF.

The J gene is TRBJ1-4, the V gene TRBV27, with D unclear. The germline V and J ends were trimmed by 8 bases and 3 bases, with 10 bases remaining between them. Germline CDR1 is MNHEY and CDR2 is SMNVEV (reference sequence). The CDR3 runs to 13 residues. CDR3 sequence: CASGRGPNEKLFF. The DNA of the CDR3 is TGTGCCAGCGGGAGAGGGCCTAATGAAAAACTGTTTTTT.